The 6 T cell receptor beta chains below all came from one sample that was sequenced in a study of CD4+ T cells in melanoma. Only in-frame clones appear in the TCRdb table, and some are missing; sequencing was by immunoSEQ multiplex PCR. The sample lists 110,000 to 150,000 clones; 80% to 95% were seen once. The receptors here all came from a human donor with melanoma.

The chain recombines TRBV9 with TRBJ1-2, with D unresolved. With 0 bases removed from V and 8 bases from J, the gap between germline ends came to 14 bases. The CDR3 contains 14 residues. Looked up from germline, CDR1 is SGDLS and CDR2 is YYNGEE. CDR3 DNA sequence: TGTGCCAGCAGCGTAGGTCCCGGACCTCGCGGCTACACCTTC. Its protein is CASSVGPGPRGYTF.

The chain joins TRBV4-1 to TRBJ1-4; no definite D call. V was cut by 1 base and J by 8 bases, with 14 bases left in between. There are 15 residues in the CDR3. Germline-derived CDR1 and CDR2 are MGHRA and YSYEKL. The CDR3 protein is CASSQVSEAREKLFF. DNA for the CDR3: TGCGCCAGCAGCCAAGTTTCGGAGGCGAGGGAAAAACTGTTTTTT.

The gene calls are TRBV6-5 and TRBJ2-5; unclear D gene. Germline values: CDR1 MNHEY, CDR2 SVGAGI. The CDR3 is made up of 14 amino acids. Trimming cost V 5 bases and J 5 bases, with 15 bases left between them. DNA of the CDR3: TGTGCCAGCAGTGAAAATCAGGCGCGGGAGACCCAGTACTTC. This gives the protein CASSENQARETQYF.

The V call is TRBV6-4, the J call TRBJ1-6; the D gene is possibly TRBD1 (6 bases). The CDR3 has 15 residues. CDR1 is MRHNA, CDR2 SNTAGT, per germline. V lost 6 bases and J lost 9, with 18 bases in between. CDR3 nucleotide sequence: TGTGCCAGCAGGGAGGCTCCGGGGGCCCGTTCACCCCTCCACTTT. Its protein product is CASREAPGARSPLHF.

The chain's CDR3 is CASSLGLATETQYF. CDR3 coding DNA: TGTGCCAGCAGCCTGGGACTAGCGACCGAGACCCAGTACTTC. The J gene is TRBJ2-5, the V gene TRBV7-2; 10 positions agree with TRBD2. The CDR3 totals 14 residues. After removal of 5 bases from V and 5 bases from J, the junction contained 5 bases not matched to a gene. Per germline, CDR1 SGHTA and CDR2 FQGNSA.

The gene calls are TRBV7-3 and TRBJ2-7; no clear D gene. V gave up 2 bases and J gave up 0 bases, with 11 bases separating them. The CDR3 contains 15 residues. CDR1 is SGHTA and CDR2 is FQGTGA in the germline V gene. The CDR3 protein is CASSLGPGSSYEQYF. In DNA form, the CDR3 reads TGTGCCAGCAGCTTAGGGCCAGGCAGCTCCTACGAGCAGTACTTC. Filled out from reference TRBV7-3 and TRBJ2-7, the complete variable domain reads GAGVSQTPSNKVTEKGKYVELRCDPISGHTALYWYRQSLGQGPEFLIYFQGTGAADDSGLPNDRFFAVRPEGSVSTLKIQRTERGDSAVYLCASSLGPGSSYEQYFGPGTRLTVT.